The T cell receptor (beta chain) under discussion was sequenced for a study of blood T cell repertoires in COVID-19 (dated by TCRdb to 2019 to 2021). For the study in its entirety: Samples covering the acute and convalescent phases of COVID-19 were provided by collaborators in the United States, Italy and Spain. Where available, HLA class I and class II types were taken from metadata supplied by the sample provider and were not determined by assay-based typing. The prospective study material was composed of cDNA or gDNA derived from T cells, B-cell-depleted T cells, or PBMCs. Deeply sampled blood TCRbeta repertoires from subjects exposed to, actively infected with, or recovered from COVID-19 were included in the dataset. Samples came from the ongoing ImmuneRACE study (first 160 participants) plus 1,254 subjects from 6 global collaborators. The repertoires were released in a freely available public database intended as a resource for research on the immune response to SARS-CoV-2. The sample metadata nearly always contained a de-identified subject ID, COVID-19 status, age in years and sex. What the authors observed across the whole study: The quantity of clinical and demographic metadata differed by source and by participant and was supplied without curation.

TCRbeta CDR3 regions were amplified from genomic DNA by means of the immunoSEQ Assay, a bias-controlled multiplex PCR. Turning to the authors' computational methods: The number of nucleated cells in each sample was estimated from the amplification of reference gene primers within the assay. Sequence reads were collapsed and filtered to measure the absolute abundance of every unique TCRbeta CDR3 rearrangement. For each sample, productive Simpson clonality was calculated by taking the square root of Simpson's diversity index across productive rearrangements. The immuneACCESS repertoire file appears here via TCRdb, limited to in-frame rearrangements. These files lack a portion of the clones; in checked studies, under half of the deficit traces to unresolved V genes, and the cause of the others is not known. That table furnishes V, J and clone size, whereas the DNA furnished D and trimming. The sample table shows tens of thousands of clones, and about 74% are seen once. The top ten hold under 5% of the sample.

At one collaborating source in Seattle, patients were enrolled during active infection and were followed longitudinally through the course of disease. Whole blood was collected in K2EDTA tubes by collaborating institutions according to the institutions' own protocols. For TCRbeta analysis, collaborator samples were shipped as frozen whole blood, as isolated PBMCs, or as DNA extracted from either sample type. Trimming removed 1 base from V and 9 bases from J; the gene matches leave 10 bases unexplained. From the cysteine through the phenylalanine, the CDR3 covers 16 amino acids. Only the CDR3 part of the read is kept: 48 bases, read in frame from the first base. Sequences LGHNT (CDR1) and FRNRAP (CDR2) are obtained from the germline V gene. Remarks on this clone: It has no known antigen specificity. Base-call qualities are not available, and no considerably larger clone is one nucleotide away.

The rearranged segments are TRBV12-5 and TRBJ2-1; 9 middle bases align to TRBD1. The sequencing sample was made of peripheral blood. This TCR came from a man aged 65-85 years with COVID-19, enrolled during active disease. The CDR3 region: CASGLGSGQGRGEQFF. In nucleotide form, the sequence is TGTGCTAGTGGTTTGGGATCGGGACAGGGACGGGGTGAGCAGTTCTTC.